These 6 T cell receptor beta chains were all obtained from the same sample, sequenced in a study of prognosis after radiotherapy for stage I lung cancer. Two-round multiplex PCR, the amplification method, yielded TCR beta CDR3 from genomic DNA. With primers specific to each TRBV and TRBJ gene, the first-round PCR was performed. TCRdb reprocessed the multiplex PCR reads via MiXCR and lists one record per CDR3 protein. Of roughly 16,000 distinct CDR3 sequences listed, 30% to 40% are singletons. The sample was PBMCs, taken before or after stereotactic body radiation therapy (not recorded which). The receptors here all came from a donor at least 50 years old with non-small cell lung cancer.

Remarks on this clonotype: Its ends do not fully match the called genes, so a read error is possible. This chain connects TRBV6-2 or TRBV6-3 to TRBJ2-7; 8 nucleotides align to TRBD2. CDR1 and CDR2 (germline): MNHEY, SVGEGT. The CDR3 totals 15 residues. The CDR3 here is CASWTSRSAVYEHYF. As DNA, the CDR3 is TGTGCCAGCTGGACTAGCAGGAGTGCCGTATACGAGCATTACTTC.

This clonotype was counted many times. J is TRBJ2-1 and V is TRBV9, with TRBD1 identical over 8 bases. V lost 3 bases and J lost 5; bases outside the gene matches: 10. Germline-derived CDR1 and CDR2 are SGDLS and YYNGEE. This CDR3 has 16 amino acids. CDR3 in amino acids: CASSASRGRIDNEQFF. The CDR3 bases are TGTGCCAGCAGCGCCTCCAGGGGGCGGATTGACAATGAGCAGTTCTTC. Full variable domain (rest looked up from reference TRBV9 and TRBJ2-1): DSGVTQTPKHLITATGQRVTLRCSPRSGDLSVYWYQQSLDQGLQFLIQYYNGEERAKGNILERFSAQQFPDLHSELNLSSLELGDSALYFCASSASRGRIDNEQFFGPGTRLTVL.

Concerning this clonotype itself: This likely came from a read error, as a far larger clone is one base away. The chain carries TRBV12-3 or TRBV12-4 and TRBJ1-2; the D is unclear. This CDR3 contains 15 residues. The chain's CDR3 is CAGSPTAAGGDGYTF. In nucleotides, the CDR3 is TGTGCCGGCAGCCCTACCGCAGCGGGAGGCGATGGCTACACCTTC.

On this clonotype: This clone may be a read error of a much larger clone one base away. The rearrangement uses TRBV3-1 and TRBJ1-2; 8 bases align to TRBD1. Germline V gene data show CDR1 as LGHDT and CDR2 as YNNKEL (reference sequence). This CDR3 spans 14 amino acids. With 0 bases clipped from V and 10 bases from J, the junction kept 7 bases outside the gene matches. The CDR3 region is CASSQDQGACDYTF. The DNA of the CDR3 is TGTGCCAGCAGCCAAGATCAGGGGGCTTGTGACTACACCTTC.

By share of the sample, this clonotype is medium-sized. The chain has TRBV3-1 and TRBJ1-3; D is undetermined. Germline CDR1 and CDR2: LGHDT and YNNKEL (reference sequence). V lost 2 bases and J 6 bases, leaving 2 bases between the germline ends. The CDR3 is 11 residues long. CDR3 protein: CASSQKNTIYF. CDR3 DNA sequence: TGTGCCAGCAGCCAAAAAAACACCATATATTTT.

Points on this clonotype: This likely stems from a read error, as it lies one base from a far larger clone. The V call is TRBV6-4, the J call TRBJ1-4; D call uncertain. This CDR3 spans 17 amino acids. Germline V gene lookup returns CDR1 MRHNA and CDR2 SNTAGT. CDR3 sequence: CASSYSRPTVDSEKLFF. The CDR3 region has the DNA TGTGCCAGCAGTTACTCGAGGCCTACCGTCGATTCTGAAAAACTGTTTTTT.